This T cell receptor beta chain comes out of a study of Ad26.COV2.S vaccination and SARS-CoV-2 variants. Treatment here: roughly 18 received Ad26.COV2.S at low or high dose, single or two shots; about 5 received placebo; per-sample allocation not given. Sampling happened 63 days after the first vaccine or placebo injection. The CDR3 consists of 18 residues. Per germline, CDR1 SGDLS and CDR2 YYNGEE. Trimming stripped 2 bases from V and 0 bases from J, with 20 bases between. Generated by immunoSEQ multiplex PCR, the TCRdb table keeps only in-frame clones and is missing some. In the table there are 350,000 to 500,000 clones, about 93% of which are singletons.

The source is a person aged 18-60 years who received the Ad26.COV2.S COVID-19 vaccine or a placebo. The input for sequencing was peripheral blood, taken in a trial of Ad26.COV2.S vaccine versus placebo. J is TRBJ1-1 and V is TRBV9; a weak D match, TRBD1 (5 bases). This CDR3 is CASSVPQNLRQLNTEAFF. CDR3 nucleotide sequence: TGTGCCAGCAGCGTCCCCCAAAATCTCAGACAGTTGAACACTGAAGCTTTCTTT.